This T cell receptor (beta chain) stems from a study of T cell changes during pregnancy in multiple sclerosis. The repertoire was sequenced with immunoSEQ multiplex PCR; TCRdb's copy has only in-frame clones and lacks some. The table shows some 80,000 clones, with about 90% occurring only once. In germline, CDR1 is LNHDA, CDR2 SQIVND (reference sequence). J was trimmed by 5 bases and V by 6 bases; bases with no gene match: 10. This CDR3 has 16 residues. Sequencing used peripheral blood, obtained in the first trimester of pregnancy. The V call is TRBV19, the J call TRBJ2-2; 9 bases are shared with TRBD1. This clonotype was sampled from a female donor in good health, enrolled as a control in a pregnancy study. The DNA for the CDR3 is TGTGCCAGTAGGGGGGTACAGGGGGCGCCTACCGGGGAGCTGTTTTTT. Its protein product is CASRGVQGAPTGELFF.